This T cell receptor beta chain was sequenced in a study of T cell repertoires in cytomegalovirus infection. Study-level background: Peptides in the study included HLA-C-restricted and HLA-B-restricted CMV epitopes. A matching HLA type, together with CMV infection, was signaled by public TCR beta signatures. Whole-study results and caveats: HLA-C-restricted CMV clonotypes gave the most frequent clonotype in two of eight donors.

TCRdb itself ran the reads through MiXCR, one entry per CDR3 protein. The sample lists approximately 990,000 distinct CDR3 sequences, about 33% seen once, with 13% in the top ten. As regards this clonotype: What it binds is not known.

The source material was cultured CD8+ T cells from PBMCs, sampled from culture after CMV antigen stimulation. The receptor's source is a human donor in good health (CMV status not recorded). Some clones in this sample may be carry-over from other donors' samples.

Here the CDR3 reads CASSLSAGVGTEAFF. The CDR3 DNA reads TGCGCCAGCAGCCTCAGTGCCGGGGTAGGCACTGAAGCTTTCTTT. The gene calls are TRBV4-1 and TRBJ1-1, with unresolved D. There are 15 residues in the CDR3. Germline CDR1 MGHRA, CDR2 YSYEKL. The V and J ends lost 4 bases and 4 bases respectively, with 16 bases between them.